The clone carrying this TCR beta chain showed up just once. The target antigen is unknown. Clones were read by immunoSEQ multiplex PCR, and TCRdb kept only the in-frame ones, dropping some. The sample carries over a million clones, around 97% recorded once. This sample was included in a study of shared clonotypes between healthy human individuals. The overall study: The composition of the donors was two women and three men aged 18 to 49. The study used three CD4 naive, three CD4 memory, two CD8 naive and one CD8 memory plate per donor.

Germline V gene sequence: CDR1 ENHRY, CDR2 SYGVKD. The CDR3 consists of 14 residues. V lost 6 bases, J lost 3 bases, and 12 bases lay in between. Whole-study results and caveats: Limited genetic and exposure-history diversity came from having few donors.

The genes are TRBV10-3 and TRBJ2-4, with D possibly TRBD2 on 6 matching bases. The source of this sequence is a young man in good health. Sequencing was done on a sample of naive CD4+ T cells sorted from blood. Subset specified: CD45RA+ positively selected. DNA of the CDR3: TGTGCCATCAGGCGGGACTCGGACAAAAACATTCAGTACTTC. Its translation: CAIRRDSDKNIQYF.